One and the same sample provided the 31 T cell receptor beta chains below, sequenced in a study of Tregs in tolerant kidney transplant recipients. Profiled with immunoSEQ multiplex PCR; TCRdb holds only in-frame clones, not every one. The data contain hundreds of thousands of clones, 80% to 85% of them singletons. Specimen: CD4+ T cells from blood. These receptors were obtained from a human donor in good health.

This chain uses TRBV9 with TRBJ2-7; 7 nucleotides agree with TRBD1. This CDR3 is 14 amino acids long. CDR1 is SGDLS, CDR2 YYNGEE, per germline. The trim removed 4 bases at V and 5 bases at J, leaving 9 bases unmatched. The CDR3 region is CASSPNTGVNEQYF. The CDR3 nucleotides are TGTGCCAGCAGCCCCAACACAGGGGTGAACGAGCAGTACTTC.

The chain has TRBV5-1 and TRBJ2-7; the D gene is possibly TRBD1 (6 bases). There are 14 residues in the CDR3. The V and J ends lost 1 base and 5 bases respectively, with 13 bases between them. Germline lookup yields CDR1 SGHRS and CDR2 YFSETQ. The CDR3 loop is CASSLSVQGDEQYF. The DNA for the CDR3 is TGCGCCAGCAGCTTGTCGGTACAGGGCGACGAGCAGTACTTC.

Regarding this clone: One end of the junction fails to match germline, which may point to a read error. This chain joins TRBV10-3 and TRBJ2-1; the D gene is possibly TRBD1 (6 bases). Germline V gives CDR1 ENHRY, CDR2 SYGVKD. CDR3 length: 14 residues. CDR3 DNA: TGTGCCATCAGGACCACCGAAACAGGGAATGGGCAGTTCTTC. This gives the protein CAIRTTETGNGQFF.

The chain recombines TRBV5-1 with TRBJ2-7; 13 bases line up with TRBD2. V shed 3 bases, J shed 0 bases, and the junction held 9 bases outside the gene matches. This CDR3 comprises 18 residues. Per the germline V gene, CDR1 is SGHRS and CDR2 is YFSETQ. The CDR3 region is CASSSGTSGISSSYEQYF. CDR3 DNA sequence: TGCGCCAGCAGCTCGGGGACTAGCGGGATCTCGAGCTCCTACGAGCAGTACTTC.

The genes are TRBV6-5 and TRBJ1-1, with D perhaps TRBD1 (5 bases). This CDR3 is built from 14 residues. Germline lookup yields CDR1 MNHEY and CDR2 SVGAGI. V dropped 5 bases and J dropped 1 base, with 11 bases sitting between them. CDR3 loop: CASSRGTANTEAFF. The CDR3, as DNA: TGTGCCAGCAGTCGGGGGACGGCGAACACTGAAGCTTTCTTT.

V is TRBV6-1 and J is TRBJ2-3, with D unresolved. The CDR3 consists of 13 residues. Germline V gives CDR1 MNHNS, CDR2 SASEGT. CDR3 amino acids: CGVEARSTDTQYF. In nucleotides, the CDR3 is TGTGGGGTGGAAGCTCGTAGCACAGATACGCAGTATTTT.

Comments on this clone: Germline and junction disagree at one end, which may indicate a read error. CDR3 in DNA: TGTGCCAGCAGAGAAGACGGGAACACCGGGGAGCTGTTTTTT. It is translated as CASREDGNTGELFF. This sequence joins TRBV2 and TRBJ2-2, with D hard to call. Germline values: CDR1 SNHLY, CDR2 FYNNEI. The CDR3 is made up of 14 amino acids.

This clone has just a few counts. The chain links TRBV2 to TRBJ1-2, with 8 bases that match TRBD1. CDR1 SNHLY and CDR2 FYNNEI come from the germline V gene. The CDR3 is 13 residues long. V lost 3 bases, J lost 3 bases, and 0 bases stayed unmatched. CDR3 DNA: TGTGCCAGCAGTGAGGGACAGGACTATGGCTACACCTTC. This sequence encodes CASSEGQDYGYTF. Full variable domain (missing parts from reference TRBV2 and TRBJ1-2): EPEVTQTPSHQVTQMGQEVILRCVPISNHLYFYWYRQILGQKVEFLVSFYNNEISEKSEIFDDQFSVERPDGSNFTLKIRSTKLEDSAMYFCASSEGQDYGYTFGSGTRLTVV.

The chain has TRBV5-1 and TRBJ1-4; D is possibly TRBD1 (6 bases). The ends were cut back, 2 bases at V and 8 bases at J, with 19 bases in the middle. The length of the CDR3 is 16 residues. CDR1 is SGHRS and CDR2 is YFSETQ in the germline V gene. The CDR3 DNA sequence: TGCGCCAGCAGCTTAGGCATCGGGACACTGACAGAAAAACTGTTTTTT. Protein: CASSLGIGTLTEKLFF. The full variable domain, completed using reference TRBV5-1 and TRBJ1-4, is KAGVTQTPRYLIKTRGQQVTLSCSPISGHRSVSWYQQTPGQGLQFLFEYFSETQRNKGNFPGRFSGRQFSNSRSEMNVSTLELGDSALYLCASSLGIGTLTEKLFFGSGTQLSVL.

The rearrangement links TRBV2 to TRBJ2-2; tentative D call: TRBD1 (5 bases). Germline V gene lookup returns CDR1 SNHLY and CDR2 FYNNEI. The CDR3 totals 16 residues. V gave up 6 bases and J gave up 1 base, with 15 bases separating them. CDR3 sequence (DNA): TGTGCCAGCAGCGTTGACAGTTTTGAGAACACCGGGGAGCTGTTTTTT. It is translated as CASSVDSFENTGELFF.

In nucleotides, the CDR3 is TGTGCCAGCAGCGTAGGGCTTACCTCCTACAATGAGCAGTTCTTC. Translation gives CASSVGLTSYNEQFF. The chain couples TRBV9 to TRBJ2-1; no definite D call. Germline CDR1 and CDR2: SGDLS and YYNGEE. The CDR3 totals 15 residues. The V end lost 0 bases, the J end lost 0 bases, and 7 bases lay between the germline ends.

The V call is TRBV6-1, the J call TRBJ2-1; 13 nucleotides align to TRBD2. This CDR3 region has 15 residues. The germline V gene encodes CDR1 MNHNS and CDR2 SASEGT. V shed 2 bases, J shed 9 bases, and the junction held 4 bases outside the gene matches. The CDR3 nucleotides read TGTGCCAGCAGTGAAACTAGCGGGGGGGCCGGTGAGCAGTTCTTC. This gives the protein CASSETSGGAGEQFF.

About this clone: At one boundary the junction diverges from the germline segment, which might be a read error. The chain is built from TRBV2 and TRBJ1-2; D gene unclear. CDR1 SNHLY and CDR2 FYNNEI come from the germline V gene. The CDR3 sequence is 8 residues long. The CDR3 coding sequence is TGTGCCAGACCAGCGGCCGCCTTC. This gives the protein CARPAAAF.

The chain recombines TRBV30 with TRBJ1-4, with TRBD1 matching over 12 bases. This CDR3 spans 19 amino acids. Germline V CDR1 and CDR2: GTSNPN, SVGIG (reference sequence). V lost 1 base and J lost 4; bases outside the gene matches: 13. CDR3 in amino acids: CAWSGNPFGTGGLNEKLFF. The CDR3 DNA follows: TGTGCCTGGAGTGGAAATCCCTTCGGGACAGGGGGCCTTAATGAAAAACTGTTTTTT.

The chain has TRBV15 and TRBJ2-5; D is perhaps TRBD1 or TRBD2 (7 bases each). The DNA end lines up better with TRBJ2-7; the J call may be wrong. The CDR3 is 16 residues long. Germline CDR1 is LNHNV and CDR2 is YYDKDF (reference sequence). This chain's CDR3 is CATSSGAGDSSYEQYF. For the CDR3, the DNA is TGTGCCACCAGCAGTGGGGCGGGGGACAGCTCCTACGAGCAGTACTTC.

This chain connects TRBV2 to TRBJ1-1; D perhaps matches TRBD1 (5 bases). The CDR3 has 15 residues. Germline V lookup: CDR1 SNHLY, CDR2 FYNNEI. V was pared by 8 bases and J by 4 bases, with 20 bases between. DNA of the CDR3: TGTGCCAGCGCTTTTTCGGGACCGACGGGCACTGAAGCTTTCTTT. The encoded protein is CASAFSGPTGTEAFF.

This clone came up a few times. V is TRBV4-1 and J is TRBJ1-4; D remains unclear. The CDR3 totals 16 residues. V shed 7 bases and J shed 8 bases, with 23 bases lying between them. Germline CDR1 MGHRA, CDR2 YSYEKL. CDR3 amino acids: CASKDEPNSFGEKLFF. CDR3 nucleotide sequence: TGCGCCAGCAAGGACGAACCGAATAGCTTTGGGGAAAAACTGTTTTTT.

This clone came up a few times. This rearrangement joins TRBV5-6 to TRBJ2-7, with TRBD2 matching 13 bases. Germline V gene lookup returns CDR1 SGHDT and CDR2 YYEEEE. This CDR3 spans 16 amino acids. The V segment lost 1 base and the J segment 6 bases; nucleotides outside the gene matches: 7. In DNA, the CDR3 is TGTGCCAGCAGCTTGTGTCCACTAGCGGGGGGGTGCGAGCAGTACTTC. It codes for CASSLCPLAGGCEQYF.

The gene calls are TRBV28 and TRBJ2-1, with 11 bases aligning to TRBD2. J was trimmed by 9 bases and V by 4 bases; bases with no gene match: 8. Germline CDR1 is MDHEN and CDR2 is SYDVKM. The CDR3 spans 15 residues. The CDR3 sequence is CASSSLAGGDGEQFF. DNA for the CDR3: TGTGCCAGCAGTTCTCTAGCGGGAGGAGATGGTGAGCAGTTCTTC.

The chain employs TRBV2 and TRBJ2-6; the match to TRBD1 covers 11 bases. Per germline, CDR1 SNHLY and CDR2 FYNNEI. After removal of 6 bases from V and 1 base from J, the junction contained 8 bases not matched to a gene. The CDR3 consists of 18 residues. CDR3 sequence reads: CASSRPGTGGSGANVLTF. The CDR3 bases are TGTGCCAGCAGCCGACCCGGGACAGGGGGATCTGGGGCCAACGTCCTGACTTTC.

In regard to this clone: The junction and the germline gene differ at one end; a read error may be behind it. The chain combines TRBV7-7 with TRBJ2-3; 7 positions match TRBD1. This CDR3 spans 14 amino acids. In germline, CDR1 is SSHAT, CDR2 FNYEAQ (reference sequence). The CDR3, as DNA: TGTGCTAGCAGCCGGGACAGAAACACAGATACGCAGTATTTT. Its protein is CASSRDRNTDTQYF.

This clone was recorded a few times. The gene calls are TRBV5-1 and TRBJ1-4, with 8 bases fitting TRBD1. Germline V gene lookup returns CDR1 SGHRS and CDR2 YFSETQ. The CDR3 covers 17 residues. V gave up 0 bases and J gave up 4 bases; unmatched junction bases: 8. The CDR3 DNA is TGCGCCAGCAGCTTGGGCCAGGGGGCGGCATTTAATGAAAAACTGTTTTTT. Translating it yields CASSLGQGAAFNEKLFF.

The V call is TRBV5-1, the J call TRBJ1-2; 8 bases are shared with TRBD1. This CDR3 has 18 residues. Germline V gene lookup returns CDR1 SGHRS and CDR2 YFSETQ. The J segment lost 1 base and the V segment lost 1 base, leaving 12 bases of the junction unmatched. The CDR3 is CASSLPLTGDKFNYGYTF. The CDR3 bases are TGCGCCAGCAGCTTGCCCTTGACAGGGGATAAGTTTAACTATGGCTACACCTTC. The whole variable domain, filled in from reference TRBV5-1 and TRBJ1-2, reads KAGVTQTPRYLIKTRGQQVTLSCSPISGHRSVSWYQQTPGQGLQFLFEYFSETQRNKGNFPGRFSGRQFSNSRSEMNVSTLELGDSALYLCASSLPLTGDKFNYGYTFGSGTRLTVV.

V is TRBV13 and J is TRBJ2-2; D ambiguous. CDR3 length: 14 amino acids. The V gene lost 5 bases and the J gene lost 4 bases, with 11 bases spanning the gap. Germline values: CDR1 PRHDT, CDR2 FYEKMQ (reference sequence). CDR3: CASSRRSRTGELFF. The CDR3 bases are TGTGCCAGCAGCCGCAGAAGCCGCACCGGGGAGCTGTTTTTT.

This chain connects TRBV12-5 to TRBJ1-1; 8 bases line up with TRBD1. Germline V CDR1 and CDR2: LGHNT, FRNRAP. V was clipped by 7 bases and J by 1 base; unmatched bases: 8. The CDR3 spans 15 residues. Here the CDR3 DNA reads TGTGCTAGTGCTACCGGGACAGGTCCGAACACTGAAGCTTTCTTT. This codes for CASATGTGPNTEAFF.

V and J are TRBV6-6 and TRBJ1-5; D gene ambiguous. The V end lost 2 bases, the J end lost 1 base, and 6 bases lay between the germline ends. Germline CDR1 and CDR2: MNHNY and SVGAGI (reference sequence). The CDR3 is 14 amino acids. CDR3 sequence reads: CASSYAASNQPQHF. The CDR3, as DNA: TGTGCCAGCAGTTACGCGGCGAGCAATCAGCCCCAGCATTTT.

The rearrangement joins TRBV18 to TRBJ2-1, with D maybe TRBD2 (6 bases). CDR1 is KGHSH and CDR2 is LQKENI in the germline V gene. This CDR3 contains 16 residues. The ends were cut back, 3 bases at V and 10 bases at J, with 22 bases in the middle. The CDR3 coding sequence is TGTGCCAGCTCACCGTCGGGGGTAGGCCCCTCGGGAGAGCAGTTCTTC. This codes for CASSPSGVGPSGEQFF.

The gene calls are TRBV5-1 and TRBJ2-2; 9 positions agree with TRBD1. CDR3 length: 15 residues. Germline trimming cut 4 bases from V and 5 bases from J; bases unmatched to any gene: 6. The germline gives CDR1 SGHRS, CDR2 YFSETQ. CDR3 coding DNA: TGCGCCAGCAGCGCCGGGACAGGGAGGACCGGGGAGCTGTTTTTT. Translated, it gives CASSAGTGRTGELFF.

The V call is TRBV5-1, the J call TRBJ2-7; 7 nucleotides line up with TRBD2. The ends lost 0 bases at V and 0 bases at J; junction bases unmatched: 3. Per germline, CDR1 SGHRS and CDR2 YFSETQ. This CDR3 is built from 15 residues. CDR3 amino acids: CASSLAGGSSYEQYF. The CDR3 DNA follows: TGCGCCAGCAGCTTGGCCGGGGGGAGCTCCTACGAGCAGTACTTC.

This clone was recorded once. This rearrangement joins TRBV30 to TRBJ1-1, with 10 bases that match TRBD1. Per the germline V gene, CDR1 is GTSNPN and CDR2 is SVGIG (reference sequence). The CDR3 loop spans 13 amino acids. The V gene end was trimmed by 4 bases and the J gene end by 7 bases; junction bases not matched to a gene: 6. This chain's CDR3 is CAWIDRGLDEAFF. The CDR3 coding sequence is TGTGCCTGGATAGACAGGGGGCTCGATGAAGCTTTCTTT.

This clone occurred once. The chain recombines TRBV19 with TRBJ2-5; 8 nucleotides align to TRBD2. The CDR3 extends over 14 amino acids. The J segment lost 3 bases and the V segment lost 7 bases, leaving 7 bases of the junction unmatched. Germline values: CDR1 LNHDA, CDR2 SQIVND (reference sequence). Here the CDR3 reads CASTGGRSKETQYF. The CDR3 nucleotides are TGTGCCAGTACTGGCGGGAGGAGTAAAGAGACCCAGTACTTC.